At least ten counts were recorded for the clone carrying this T cell receptor (beta chain). Antigen: not known. From the 5' RACE reads, TCRdb called clonotypes with MiXCR, one entry per CDR3 protein. Among 150,000 or so distinct CDR3 sequences listed, roughly 12% were seen once. This sample was included in a study of T-cell memory formation after mild COVID-19. Study-level points and caveats: The authors left the SARS-CoV-2 specificity of second-wave clones peaking on day 37 unconfirmed. Clones that contracted from day 15 to 85 had balanced CD4/CD8; later expanders were CD4+ biased.

Germline CDR1 and CDR2: MNHEY and SVGEGT. The V gene lost 7 bases and the J gene lost 4 bases, with 17 bases spanning the gap. CDR3 size: 15 residues. The origin of this receptor is a man aged 18 to 29 who had mild COVID-19 (a few samples of this study predate the infection). Cell type and time point are not known. Sequencing used PBMCs or a T cell subset sorted from them (not recorded which). The chain is built from TRBV6-2 or TRBV6-3 and TRBJ2-1; possibly TRBD2 for D (6 bases). CDR3 coding DNA: TGTGCCAGCAATAGGCAGGGCGGGACGTACAATGAGCAGTTCTTC. This sequence encodes CASNRQGGTYNEQFF.